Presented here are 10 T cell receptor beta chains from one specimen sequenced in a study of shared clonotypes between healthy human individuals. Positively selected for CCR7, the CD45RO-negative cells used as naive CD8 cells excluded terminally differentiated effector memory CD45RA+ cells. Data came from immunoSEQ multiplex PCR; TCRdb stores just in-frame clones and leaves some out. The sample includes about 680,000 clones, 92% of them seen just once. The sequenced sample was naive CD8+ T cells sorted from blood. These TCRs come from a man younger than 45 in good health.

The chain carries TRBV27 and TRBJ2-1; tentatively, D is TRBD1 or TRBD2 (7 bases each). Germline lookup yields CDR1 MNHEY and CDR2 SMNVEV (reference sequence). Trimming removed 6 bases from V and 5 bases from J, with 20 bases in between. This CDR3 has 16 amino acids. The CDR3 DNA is TGTGCCAGCAGGGACTTTAAGCGGGACAGTGACAATGAGCAGTTCTTC. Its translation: CASRDFKRDSDNEQFF.

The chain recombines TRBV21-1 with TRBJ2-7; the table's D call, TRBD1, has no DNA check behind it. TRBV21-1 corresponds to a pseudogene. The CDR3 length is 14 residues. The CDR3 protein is CASSKGGTGSEQYF. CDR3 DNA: TGTGCCAGCAGCAAAGGGGGGACAGGGAGCGAGCAGTACTTC.

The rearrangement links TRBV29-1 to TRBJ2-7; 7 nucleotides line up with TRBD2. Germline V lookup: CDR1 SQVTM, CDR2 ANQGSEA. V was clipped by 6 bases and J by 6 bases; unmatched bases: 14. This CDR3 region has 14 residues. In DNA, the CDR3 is TGCAGCGTGTGGTCGGGCGGGAGAAAAGGCGAGCAGTACTTC. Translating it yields CSVWSGGRKGEQYF.

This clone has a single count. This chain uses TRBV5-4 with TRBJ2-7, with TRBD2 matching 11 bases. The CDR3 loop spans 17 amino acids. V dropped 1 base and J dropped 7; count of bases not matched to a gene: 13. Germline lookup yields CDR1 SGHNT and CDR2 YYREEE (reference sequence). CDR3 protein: CASSLSVYSGRAREQYF. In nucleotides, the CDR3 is TGTGCCAGCAGCTTGTCTGTGTATAGCGGGAGGGCCAGGGAGCAGTACTTC. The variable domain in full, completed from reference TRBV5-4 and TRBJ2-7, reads ETGVTQSPTHLIKTRGQQVTLRCSSQSGHNTVSWYQQALGQGPQFIFQYYREEENGRGNFPPRFSGLQFPNYSSELNVNALELDDSALYLCASSLSVYSGRAREQYFGPGTRLTVT.

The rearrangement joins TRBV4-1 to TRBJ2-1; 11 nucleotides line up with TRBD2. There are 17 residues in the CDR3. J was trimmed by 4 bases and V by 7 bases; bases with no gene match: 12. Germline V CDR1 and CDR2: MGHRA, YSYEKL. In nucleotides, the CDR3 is TGCGCCAGCACCCTATTAGCGGGAGGGTCAGAGTACAATGAGCAGTTCTTC. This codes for CASTLLAGGSEYNEQFF.

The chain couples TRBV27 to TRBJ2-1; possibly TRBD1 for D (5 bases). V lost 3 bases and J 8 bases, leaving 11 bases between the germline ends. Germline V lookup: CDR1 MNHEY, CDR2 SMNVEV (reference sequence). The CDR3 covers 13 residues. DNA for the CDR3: TGTGCCAGCAGTTTTGGCCAGGGTGATGAGCAGTTCTTC. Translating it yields CASSFGQGDEQFF.

DNA of the CDR3: TGTGCCAGCAGCGTAGGGGCTAGCGGGAACAATGAGCAGTTCTTC. Encoded protein: CASSVGASGNNEQFF. The chain employs TRBV9 and TRBJ2-1; 9 nucleotides match TRBD2. The trim removed 0 bases at V and 5 bases at J, leaving 3 bases unmatched. The germline CDR1 and CDR2 sequences are SGDLS and YYNGEE. CDR3 length equals 15 residues.

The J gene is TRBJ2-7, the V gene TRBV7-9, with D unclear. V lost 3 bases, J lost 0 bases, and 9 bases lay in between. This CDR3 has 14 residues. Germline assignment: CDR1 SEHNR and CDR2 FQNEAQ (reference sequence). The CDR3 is CASSFSTRSYEQYF. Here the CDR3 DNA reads TGTGCCAGCAGCTTTTCGACACGCTCCTACGAGCAGTACTTC.

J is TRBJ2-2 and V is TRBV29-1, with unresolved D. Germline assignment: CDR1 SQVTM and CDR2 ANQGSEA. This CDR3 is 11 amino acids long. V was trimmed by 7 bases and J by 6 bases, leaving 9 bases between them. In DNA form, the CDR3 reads TGCAGCGCCGAAGGCCCCGGGGAGCTGTTTTTT. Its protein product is CSAEGPGELFF.

The CDR3 DNA reads as TGTGCCAGCAGTTCACCAGGGCGCACAGATACGCAGTATTTT. Translated: CASSSPGRTDTQYF. The chain joins TRBV28 to TRBJ2-3, with a tentative D call TRBD1 (5 bases). The V and J ends lost 4 bases and 1 base respectively, with 9 bases between them. The CDR3 totals 14 residues. The germline gives CDR1 MDHEN, CDR2 SYDVKM.